This TCR beta chain stems from a study of shared clonotypes between healthy human individuals. A deep-level run was used for the assay. Researchers divided each subset's genomic DNA evenly across several immunoSEQ plates. Repertoires were generated with immunoSEQ multiplex PCR, while TCRdb's copy carries only in-frame clones and drops some. Among 550,000 to 850,000 clones, roughly 72% were seen once, and the ten largest hold less than 2%. CDR1 is MDHEN and CDR2 is SYDVKM in the germline V gene. The CDR3 has 15 residues. V gave up 2 bases and J gave up 1 base, with 11 bases separating them. Every donor, a Caucasian adult, lived in Nashville, Tennessee.

The V gene is TRBV28, the J gene TRBJ1-1; D gene ambiguous. The TCR sequence derives from a woman under 40 in good health. The sequenced sample consisted of memory CD4+ T cells sorted from blood. Subset reported: CD45RA-negative fraction. The CDR3: CASSLGSLRNTEAFF. The DNA for the CDR3 is TGTGCCAGCAGTTTAGGTAGCCTTCGGAACACTGAAGCTTTCTTT.